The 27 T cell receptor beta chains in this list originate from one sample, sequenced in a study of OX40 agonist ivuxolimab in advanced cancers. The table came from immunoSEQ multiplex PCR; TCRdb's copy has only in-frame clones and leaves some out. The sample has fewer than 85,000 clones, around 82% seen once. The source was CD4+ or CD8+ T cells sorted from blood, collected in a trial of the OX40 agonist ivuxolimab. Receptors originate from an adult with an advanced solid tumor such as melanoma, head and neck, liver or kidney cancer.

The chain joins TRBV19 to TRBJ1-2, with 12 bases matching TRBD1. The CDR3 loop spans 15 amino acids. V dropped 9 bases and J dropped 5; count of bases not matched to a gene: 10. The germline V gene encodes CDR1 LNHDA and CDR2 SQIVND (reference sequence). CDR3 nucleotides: TGTGCCAGCCTTAGTACGGGACAGGGGGCATATGGCTACACCTTC. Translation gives CASLSTGQGAYGYTF.

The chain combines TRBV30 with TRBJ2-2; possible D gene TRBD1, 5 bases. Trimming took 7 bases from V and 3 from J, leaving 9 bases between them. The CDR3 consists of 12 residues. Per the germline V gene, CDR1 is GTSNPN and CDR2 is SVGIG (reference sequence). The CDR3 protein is CAFNRYTGELFF. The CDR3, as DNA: TGTGCCTTCAACAGGTACACCGGGGAGCTGTTTTTT.

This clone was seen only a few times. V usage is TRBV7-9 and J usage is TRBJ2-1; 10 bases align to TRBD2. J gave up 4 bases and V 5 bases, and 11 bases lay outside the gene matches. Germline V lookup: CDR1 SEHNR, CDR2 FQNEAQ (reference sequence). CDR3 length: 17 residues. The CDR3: CASSDKRLAGAYNEQFF. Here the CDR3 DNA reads TGTGCCAGCAGCGACAAGCGGCTAGCGGGAGCTTACAATGAGCAGTTCTTC.

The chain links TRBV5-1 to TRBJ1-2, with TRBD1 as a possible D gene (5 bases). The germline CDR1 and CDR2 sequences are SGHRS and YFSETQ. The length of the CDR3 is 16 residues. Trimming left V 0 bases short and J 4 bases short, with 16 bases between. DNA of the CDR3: TGCGCCAGCAGCTTGGGGGGCAGGGCAACAAGCTATGGCTACACCTTC. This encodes CASSLGGRATSYGYTF. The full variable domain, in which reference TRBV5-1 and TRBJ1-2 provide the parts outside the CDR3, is KAGVTQTPRYLIKTRGQQVTLSCSPISGHRSVSWYQQTPGQGLQFLFEYFSETQRNKGNFPGRFSGRQFSNSRSEMNVSTLELGDSALYLCASSLGGRATSYGYTFGSGTRLTVV.

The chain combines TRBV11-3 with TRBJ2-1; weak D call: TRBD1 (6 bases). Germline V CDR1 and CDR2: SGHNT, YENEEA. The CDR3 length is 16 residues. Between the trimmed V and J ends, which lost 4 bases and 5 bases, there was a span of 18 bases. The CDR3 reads CASSSTGHRRDNEQFF. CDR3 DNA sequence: TGTGCCAGCAGCTCCACAGGGCATAGGAGAGACAATGAGCAGTTCTTC.

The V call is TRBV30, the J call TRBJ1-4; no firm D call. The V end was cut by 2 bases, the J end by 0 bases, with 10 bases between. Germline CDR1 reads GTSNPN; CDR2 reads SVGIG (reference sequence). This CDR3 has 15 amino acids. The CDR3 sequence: CAWSLPLATNEKLFF. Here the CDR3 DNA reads TGTGCCTGGAGTCTCCCCCTTGCAACTAATGAAAAACTGTTTTTT. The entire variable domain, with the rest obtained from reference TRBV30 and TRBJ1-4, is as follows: SQTIHQWPATLVQPVGSPLSLECTVEGTSNPNLYWYRQAAGRGLQLLFYSVGIGQISSEVPQNLSASRPQDRQFILSSKKLLLSDSGFYLCAWSLPLATNEKLFFGSGTQLSVL.

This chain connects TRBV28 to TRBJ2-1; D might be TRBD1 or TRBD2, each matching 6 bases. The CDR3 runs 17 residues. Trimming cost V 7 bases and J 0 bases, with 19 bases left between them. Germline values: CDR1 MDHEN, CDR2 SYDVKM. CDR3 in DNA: TGTGCCAGCACCTCCGGCGGGACACCTAACTCCTACAATGAGCAGTTCTTC. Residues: CASTSGGTPNSYNEQFF.

The CDR3 DNA is TGCGCCAGCAGTTTAGCGGGGGGGCCTGCTGAGCAGTTCTTC. The encoded protein is CASSLAGGPAEQFF. The genes are TRBV10-2 and TRBJ2-1, with TRBD2 identical over 11 bases. V lost 5 bases, J lost 9 bases, and 6 bases stayed unmatched. Germline CDR1 reads WSHSY; CDR2 reads SAAADI. The CDR3 runs to 14 residues.

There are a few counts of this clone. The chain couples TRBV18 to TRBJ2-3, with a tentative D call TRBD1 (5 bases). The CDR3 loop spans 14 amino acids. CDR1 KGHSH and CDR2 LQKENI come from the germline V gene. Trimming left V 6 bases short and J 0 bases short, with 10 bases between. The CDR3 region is CASSLGASTDTQYF. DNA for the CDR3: TGTGCCAGCTCCCTAGGGGCCAGCACAGATACGCAGTATTTT.

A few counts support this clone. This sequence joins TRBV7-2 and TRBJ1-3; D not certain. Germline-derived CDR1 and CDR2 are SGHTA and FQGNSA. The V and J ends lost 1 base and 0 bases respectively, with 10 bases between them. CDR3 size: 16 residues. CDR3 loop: CASSLGATVSGNTIYF. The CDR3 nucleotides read TGTGCCAGCAGCTTAGGGGCTACAGTCTCTGGAAACACCATATATTTT. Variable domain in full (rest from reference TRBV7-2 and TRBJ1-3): GAGVSQSPSNKVTEKGKDVELRCDPISGHTALYWYRQSLGQGLEFLIYFQGNSAPDKSGLPSDRFSAERTGGSVSTLTIQRTQQEDSAVYLCASSLGATVSGNTIYFGEGSWLTVV.

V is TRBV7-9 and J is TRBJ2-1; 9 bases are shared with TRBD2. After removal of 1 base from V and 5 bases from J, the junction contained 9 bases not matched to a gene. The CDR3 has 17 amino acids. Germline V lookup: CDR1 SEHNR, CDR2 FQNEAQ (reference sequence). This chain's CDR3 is CASSLGVTAGGDNEQFF. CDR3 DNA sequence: TGTGCCAGCAGCTTAGGCGTCACGGCGGGAGGGGACAATGAGCAGTTCTTC.

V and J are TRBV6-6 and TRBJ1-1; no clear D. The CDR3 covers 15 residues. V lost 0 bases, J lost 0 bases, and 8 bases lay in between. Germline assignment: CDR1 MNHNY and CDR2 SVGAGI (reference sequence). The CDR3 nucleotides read TGTGCCAGCAGTTACTCCCACCTTTTGAACACTGAAGCTTTCTTT. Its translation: CASSYSHLLNTEAFF.

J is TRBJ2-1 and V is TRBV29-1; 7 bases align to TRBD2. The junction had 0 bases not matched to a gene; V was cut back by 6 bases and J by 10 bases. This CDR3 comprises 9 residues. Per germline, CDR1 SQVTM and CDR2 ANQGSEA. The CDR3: CSVGGEQFF. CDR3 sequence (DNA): TGCAGCGTGGGGGGGGAGCAGTTCTTC.

This CDR3 is CASNIGHRDSKTDTQYF. The CDR3 nucleotides read TGCGCCAGCAATATTGGGCACCGGGACAGTAAAACAGATACGCAGTATTTT. The chain combines TRBV5-1 with TRBJ2-3; 7 bases line up with TRBD1. With V trimmed by 6 bases and J by 3 bases, 16 bases remained unmatched. Germline assignment: CDR1 SGHRS and CDR2 YFSETQ. The CDR3 totals 17 residues.

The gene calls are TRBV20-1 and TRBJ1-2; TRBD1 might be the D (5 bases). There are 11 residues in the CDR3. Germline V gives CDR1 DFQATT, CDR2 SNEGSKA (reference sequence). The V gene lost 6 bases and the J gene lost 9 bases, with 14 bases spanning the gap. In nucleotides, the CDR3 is TGCAGTGCCAGCCGACGGGACCGCTACACCTTC. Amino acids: CSASRRDRYTF.

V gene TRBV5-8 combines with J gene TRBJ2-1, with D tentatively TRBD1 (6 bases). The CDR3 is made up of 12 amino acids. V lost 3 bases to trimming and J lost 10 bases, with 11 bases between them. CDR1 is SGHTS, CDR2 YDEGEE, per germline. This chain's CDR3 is CASSSKTGEQFF. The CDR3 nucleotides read TGTGCCAGCAGCTCTAAGACAGGCGAGCAGTTCTTC.

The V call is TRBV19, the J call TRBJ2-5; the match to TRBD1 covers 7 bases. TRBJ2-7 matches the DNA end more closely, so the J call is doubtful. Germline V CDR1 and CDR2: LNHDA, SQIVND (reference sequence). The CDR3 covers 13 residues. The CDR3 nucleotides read TGTGCCAGTAGCGGGACAGCTCCTGGCGAGCAGTACTTC. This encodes CASSGTAPGEQYF.

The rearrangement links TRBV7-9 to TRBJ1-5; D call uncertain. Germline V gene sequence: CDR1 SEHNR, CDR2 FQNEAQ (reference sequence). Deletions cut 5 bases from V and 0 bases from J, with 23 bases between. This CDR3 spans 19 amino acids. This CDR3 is CASSQTSRPRSFSNQPQHF. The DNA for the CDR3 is TGTGCCAGCAGCCAGACATCAAGGCCTCGGTCTTTTAGCAATCAGCCCCAGCATTTT.

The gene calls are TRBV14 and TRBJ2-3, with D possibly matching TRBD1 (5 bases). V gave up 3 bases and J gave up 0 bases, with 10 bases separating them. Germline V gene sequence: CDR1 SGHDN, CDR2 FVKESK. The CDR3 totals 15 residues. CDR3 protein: CASSHVTASTDTQYF. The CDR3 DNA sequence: TGTGCCAGCAGCCATGTGACAGCTAGCACAGATACGCAGTATTTT.

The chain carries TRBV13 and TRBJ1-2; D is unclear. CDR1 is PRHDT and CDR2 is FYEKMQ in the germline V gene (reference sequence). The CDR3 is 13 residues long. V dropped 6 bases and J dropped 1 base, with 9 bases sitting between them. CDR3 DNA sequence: TGTGCCAGCAGTTTCGACCGTAACTATGGCTACACCTTC. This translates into CASSFDRNYGYTF. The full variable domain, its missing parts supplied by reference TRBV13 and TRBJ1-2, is AAGVIQSPRHLIKEKRETATLKCYPIPRHDTVYWYQQGPGQDPQFLISFYEKMQSDKGSIPDRFSAQQFSDYHSELNMSSLELGDSALYFCASSFDRNYGYTFGSGTRLTVV.

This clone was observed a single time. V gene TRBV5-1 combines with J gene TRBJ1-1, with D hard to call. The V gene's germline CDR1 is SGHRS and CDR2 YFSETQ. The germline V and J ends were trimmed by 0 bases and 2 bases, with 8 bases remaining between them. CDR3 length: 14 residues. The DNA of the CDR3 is TGCGCCAGCAGCTTGGAGGCTTACAACACTGAAGCTTTCTTT. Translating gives CASSLEAYNTEAFF.

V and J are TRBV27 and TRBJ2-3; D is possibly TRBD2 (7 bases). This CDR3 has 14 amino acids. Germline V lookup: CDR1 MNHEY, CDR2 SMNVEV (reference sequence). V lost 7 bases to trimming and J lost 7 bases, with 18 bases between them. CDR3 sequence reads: CASIPGGWGHTQYF. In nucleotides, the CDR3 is TGTGCCAGCATCCCGGGGGGCTGGGGTCATACGCAGTATTTT.

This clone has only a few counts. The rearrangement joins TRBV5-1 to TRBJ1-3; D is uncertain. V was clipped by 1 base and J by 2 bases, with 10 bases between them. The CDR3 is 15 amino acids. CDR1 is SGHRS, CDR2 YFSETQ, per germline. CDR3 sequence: CASSLHPEAGNTIYF. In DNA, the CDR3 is TGCGCCAGCAGCTTGCATCCGGAGGCTGGAAACACCATATATTTT.

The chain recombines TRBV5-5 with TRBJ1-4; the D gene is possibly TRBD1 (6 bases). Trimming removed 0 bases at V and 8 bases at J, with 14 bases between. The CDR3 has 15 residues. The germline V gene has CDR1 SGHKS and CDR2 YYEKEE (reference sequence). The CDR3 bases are TGTGCCAGCAGCTTGGCGCCAGGGGAGCCGGAAAAACTGTTTTTT. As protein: CASSLAPGEPEKLFF.

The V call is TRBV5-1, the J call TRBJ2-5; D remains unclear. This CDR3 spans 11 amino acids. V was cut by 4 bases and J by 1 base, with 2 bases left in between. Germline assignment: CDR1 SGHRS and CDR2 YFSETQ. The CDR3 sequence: CASSTQETQYF. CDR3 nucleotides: TGCGCCAGCAGCACCCAAGAGACCCAGTACTTC.

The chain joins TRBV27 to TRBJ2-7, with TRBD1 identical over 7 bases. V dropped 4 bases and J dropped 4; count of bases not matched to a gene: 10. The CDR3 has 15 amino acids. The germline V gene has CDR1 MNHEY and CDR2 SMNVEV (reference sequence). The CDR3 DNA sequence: TGTGCCAGCAGTTCCCCACAGGGGCCGTTTTACGAGCAGTACTTC. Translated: CASSSPQGPFYEQYF.

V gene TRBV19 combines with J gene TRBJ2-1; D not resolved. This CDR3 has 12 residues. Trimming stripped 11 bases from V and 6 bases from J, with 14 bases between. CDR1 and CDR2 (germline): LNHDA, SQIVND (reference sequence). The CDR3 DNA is TGTGCCTCCAGAAGAAACGGCAATGAGCAGTTCTTC. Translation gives CASRRNGNEQFF. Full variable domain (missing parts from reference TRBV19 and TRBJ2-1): DGGITQSPKYLFRKEGQNVTLSCEQNLNHDAMYWYRQDPGQGLRLIYYSQIVNDFQKGDIAEGYSVSREKKESFPLTVTSAQKNPTAFYLCASRRNGNEQFFGPGTRLTVL.